The 32 T cell receptor beta chains below all came from one sample that was sequenced in a study of T cell responses to AZD1222 COVID-19 vaccine. Method: immunoSEQ multiplex PCR; TCRdb's copy keeps in-frame clones and lacks some. The sample holds about 160,000 clones, about 91% seen once. The sequences come from peripheral blood, collected on day 0 of MenACWY control vaccination. The source is an adult in good health.

The gene calls are TRBV4-1 and TRBJ2-3, with 7 bases lining up with TRBD2. The CDR3 runs 16 residues. CDR1 is MGHRA and CDR2 is YSYEKL in the germline V gene. With 5 bases clipped from V and 4 bases from J, the junction kept 12 bases outside the gene matches. CDR3 protein: CASSSKWRESPDTQYF. As DNA, the CDR3 is TGCGCCAGCAGCTCTAAATGGCGGGAGTCCCCAGATACGCAGTATTTT.

DNA of the CDR3: TGTGCCAGCAGCCGGCCGGGAGATTATGGCTACACCTTC. Its translation is CASSRPGDYGYTF. The J gene is TRBJ1-2, the V gene TRBV7-9, with D unresolved. V gave up 5 bases and J gave up 5 bases, with 12 bases separating them. The CDR3 sequence is 13 residues long. CDR1 SEHNR and CDR2 FQNEAQ come from the germline V gene (reference sequence). The entire variable domain, with the rest obtained from reference TRBV7-9 and TRBJ1-2, is as follows: DTGVSQNPRHKITKRGQNVTFRCDPISEHNRLYWYRQTLGQGPEFLTYFQNEAQLEKSRLLSDRFSAERPKGSFSTLEIQRTEQGDSAMYLCASSRPGDYGYTFGSGTRLTVV.

The chain uses TRBV10-1 and TRBJ2-3; D might be TRBD1 (6 bases). Germline V gene lookup returns CDR1 WNHNN and CDR2 SYGVQD (reference sequence). Trimming removed 0 bases at V and 2 bases at J, with 12 bases between. The CDR3 covers 16 residues. The DNA of the CDR3 is TGCGCCAGCAGTGAGTCCCCGGGACAACCCACAGATACGCAGTATTTT. The encoded protein is CASSESPGQPTDTQYF.

This chain joins TRBV5-1 and TRBJ2-2; TRBD1 matches 9 bases. Trimming took 3 bases from V and 7 from J; bases not matched to a gene: 4. The CDR3 sequence is 14 residues long. Germline V gene sequence: CDR1 SGHRS, CDR2 YFSETQ. The CDR3, as DNA: TGCGCCAGCAGCTCCACAGGGGGCAGCGGGGAGCTGTTTTTT. Encoded protein: CASSSTGGSGELFF.

The V and J genes are TRBV5-1 and TRBJ1-1; D not resolved. Germline V lookup: CDR1 SGHRS, CDR2 YFSETQ. The CDR3 loop spans 15 amino acids. Trimming left V 0 bases short and J 1 base short, with 10 bases between. The CDR3 loop reads CASSLEMGQNTEAFF. CDR3 nucleotides: TGCGCCAGCAGCTTGGAGATGGGCCAGAACACTGAAGCTTTCTTT.

This clone appeared once. The rearrangement joins TRBV2 to TRBJ2-2, with D unclear. V was cut by 8 bases and J by 1 base, with 8 bases left in between. This CDR3 contains 13 residues. The V gene's germline CDR1 is SNHLY and CDR2 FYNNEI. CDR3 protein: CASSSKNTGELFF. CDR3 DNA sequence: TGTGCCAGCTCGTCTAAGAACACCGGGGAGCTGTTTTTT.

The chain links TRBV7-9 to TRBJ2-1; 10 nucleotides align to TRBD2. V lost 4 bases to trimming and J lost 5 bases; unmatched junction nucleotides: 2. The CDR3 extends over 14 amino acids. The V gene's germline CDR1 is SEHNR and CDR2 FQNEAQ (reference sequence). CDR3 amino acids: CASSYLAGDNEQFF. The CDR3 nucleotides are TGTGCCAGCAGCTATCTAGCGGGAGACAATGAGCAGTTCTTC.

This clone was detected once. This chain connects TRBV7-2 to TRBJ2-7; 9 bases line up with TRBD2. The CDR3 is 15 amino acids. After removal of 0 bases from V and 0 bases from J, the junction contained 0 bases not matched to a gene. Per germline, CDR1 SGHTA and CDR2 FQGNSA. The CDR3 DNA reads as TGTGCCAGCAGCTTAGCAGCGGGAGGCTCCTACGAGCAGTACTTC. Translated: CASSLAAGGSYEQYF.

In DNA form, the CDR3 reads TGCAGTGCGGAAGGGGTATTCGAGCAGTACTTC. Its translation: CSAEGVFEQYF. The chain is built from TRBV20-1 and TRBJ2-7; D possibly corresponds to TRBD1 (5 bases). Deletions cut 6 bases from V and 6 bases from J, with 12 bases between. Germline V gene data show CDR1 as DFQATT and CDR2 as SNEGSKA (reference sequence). The CDR3 has 11 residues.

CDR3 in DNA: TGTGCCATCAGTGCAAAAACCGCGAACACCGGGGAGCTGTTTTTT. It encodes CAISAKTANTGELFF. The chain employs TRBV10-3 and TRBJ2-2; D is unresolved. This CDR3 has 15 amino acids. V was trimmed by 4 bases and J by 0 bases, leaving 9 bases between them. Germline CDR1 ENHRY, CDR2 SYGVKD.

V usage is TRBV6-5 and J usage is TRBJ2-3; D possibly corresponds to TRBD2 (5 bases). In germline, CDR1 is MNHEY, CDR2 SVGAGI. This CDR3 comprises 14 residues. The germline V and J ends were trimmed by 3 bases and 4 bases, with 11 bases remaining between them. In nucleotides, the CDR3 is TGTGCCAGCAGTTATCGGGGAGTCTCAGATACGCAGTATTTT. Protein product: CASSYRGVSDTQYF.

This rearrangement joins TRBV11-2 to TRBJ2-1; TRBD2 matches at 8 bases. This CDR3 comprises 15 residues. Germline-derived CDR1 and CDR2 are SGHAT and FQNNGV. With V trimmed by 5 bases and J by 2 bases, 5 bases remained unmatched. CDR3 loop: CASSPPGLAYNEQFF. The CDR3 nucleotides are TGTGCCAGCAGCCCCCCGGGACTAGCCTACAATGAGCAGTTCTTC.

The gene calls are TRBV7-8 and TRBJ1-6, with a possible D match to TRBD1 (6 bases). The V and J ends lost 5 bases and 6 bases respectively, with 14 bases between them. The germline gives CDR1 SGHVS, CDR2 FQNEAQ. This CDR3 comprises 15 residues. The CDR3 here is CASSASGASNSPLHF. The CDR3 region has the DNA TGTGCCAGCAGCGCCTCGGGGGCATCTAATTCACCCCTCCACTTT. The entire variable domain, with the rest obtained from reference TRBV7-8 and TRBJ1-6, is as follows: GAGVSQSPRYKVAKRGQDVALRCDPISGHVSLFWYQQALGQGPEFLTYFQNEAQLDKSGLPSDRFFAERPEGSVSTLKIQRTQQEDSAVYLCASSASGASNSPLHFGNGTRLTVT.

The rearrangement links TRBV11-2 to TRBJ1-6; D uncertain. The CDR3 runs to 15 residues. Germline V gene data show CDR1 as SGHAT and CDR2 as FQNNGV. V lost 5 bases and J lost 7, with 15 bases in between. The CDR3 loop reads CASSPPGLRNSPLHF. CDR3 DNA: TGTGCCAGCAGCCCTCCCGGTTTAAGGAATTCACCCCTCCACTTT.

This sequence joins TRBV29-1 and TRBJ2-5, with 9 positions matching TRBD2. This CDR3 has 14 residues. Germline assignment: CDR1 SQVTM and CDR2 ANQGSEA. With V trimmed by 2 bases and J by 5 bases, 6 bases remained unmatched. CDR3 nucleotide sequence: TGCAGCGTTGAACTAGCGGGAACCCGGGAGACCCAGTACTTC. This sequence encodes CSVELAGTRETQYF.

The chain carries TRBV19 and TRBJ1-1; possibly TRBD1 for D (6 bases). Trimming took 4 bases from V and 14 from J, leaving 14 bases between them. The CDR3 runs 11 residues. Germline-derived CDR1 and CDR2 are LNHDA and SQIVND (reference sequence). The DNA of the CDR3 is TGTGCCAGTAGTAAGGACTACAGGGAATTCTTT. Amino acids: CASSKDYREFF.

This chain uses TRBV12-3 or TRBV12-4 with TRBJ2-7, with 7 nucleotides matching TRBD1. This CDR3 has 13 amino acids. V was clipped by 6 bases and J by 10 bases; unmatched bases: 12. CDR3 amino acids: CASRKTGDREQYF. CDR3 sequence (DNA): TGTGCCAGCAGAAAAACAGGGGATAGGGAACAGTACTTC.

This sequence joins TRBV24-1 and TRBJ2-2; D is unclear. The CDR3 covers 17 residues. Trimming pared 2 bases from V and 3 bases from J, leaving 15 bases between. Germline V gene sequence: CDR1 KGHDR, CDR2 SFDVKD. CDR3 DNA: TGTGCCACCAGTGATTGGGTAGGGCGAGGAGACACCGGGGAGCTGTTTTTT. This sequence encodes CATSDWVGRGDTGELFF.

J is TRBJ2-7 and V is TRBV5-1; possible D gene TRBD2, 7 bases. The CDR3 covers 12 residues. Germline values: CDR1 SGHRS, CDR2 YFSETQ. The V end was cut by 4 bases, the J end by 5 bases, with 10 bases between. The chain's CDR3 is CASSGRGNEQYF. CDR3 bases: TGCGCCAGCAGCGGGAGGGGGAACGAGCAGTACTTC.

Concerning this clone: Other DNA sequences in the same sample also yield this CDR3. The chain couples TRBV27 to TRBJ2-2; D gene ambiguous. The ends were cut back, 5 bases at V and 2 bases at J, with 9 bases in the middle. The V gene's germline CDR1 is MNHEY and CDR2 SMNVEV (reference sequence). This CDR3 has 14 residues. The CDR3, as DNA: TGTGCCAGCAGTCTTAACAGAAACACCGGGGAGCTGTTTTTT. It is translated as CASSLNRNTGELFF.

The gene calls are TRBV7-2 and TRBJ1-1; tentatively, D is TRBD1 (5 bases). The CDR3 runs 14 residues. Germline V CDR1 and CDR2: SGHTA, FQGNSA. V was pared by 5 bases and J by 4 bases, with 14 bases between. The CDR3 DNA reads as TGTGCCAGCAGCCCCTCGGGGGGGATCACTGAAGCTTTCTTT. This codes for CASSPSGGITEAFF.

The rearrangement links TRBV5-1 to TRBJ2-2, with 10 positions matching TRBD1. After removal of 7 bases from V and 4 bases from J, the junction contained 1 base not matched to a gene. CDR1 is SGHRS, CDR2 YFSETQ, per germline. This CDR3 is built from 13 residues. In DNA form, the CDR3 reads TGCGCCAGCGGGACAGGGGTCACCGGGGAGCTGTTTTTT. Protein: CASGTGVTGELFF.

Comment on this clone: Other DNA sequences of this sample code for an identical CDR3. The gene calls are TRBV27 and TRBJ1-5; 9 nucleotides agree with TRBD1. The V segment lost 4 bases and the J segment 5 bases; nucleotides outside the gene matches: 6. This CDR3 is 15 amino acids long. Per germline, CDR1 MNHEY and CDR2 SMNVEV (reference sequence). Written as DNA, the CDR3 is TGTGCCAGCAGTTCCGGGACAGGGCTCGATCAGCCCCAGCATTTT. It specifies CASSSGTGLDQPQHF.

CDR3 residues: CASSLGTYEQYF. Written as DNA, the CDR3 is TGTGCCAGCAGCCTGGGGACCTACGAGCAGTACTTC. The V call is TRBV11-2, the J call TRBJ2-7; D not certain. The CDR3 contains 12 residues. Germline CDR1 reads SGHAT; CDR2 reads FQNNGV. Trimming shortened V by 5 bases and J by 2 bases, and 7 bases separated the two germline ends.

This clone was detected once. The rearrangement uses TRBV24-1 and TRBJ2-1; 14 bases are shared with TRBD2. The CDR3 length is 18 residues. Germline CDR1 KGHDR, CDR2 SFDVKD. Trimming took 3 bases from V and 6 from J; bases not matched to a gene: 9. For the CDR3, the DNA is TGTGCCACCAGTGATGAGGGACTAGCGGGAGTCCCATCCAATGAGCAGTTCTTC. Translation: CATSDEGLAGVPSNEQFF.

The chain uses TRBV7-8 and TRBJ2-1, with 9 bases identical to TRBD2. Germline V gene data show CDR1 as SGHVS and CDR2 as FQNEAQ. Trimming cost V 1 base and J 10 bases; bases outside gene matches: 8. The CDR3 is 15 residues long. The CDR3 region has the DNA TGTGCCAGCAGCTTAGTGGCTAGCGGGACCAACGAGCAGTTCTTC. Translation gives CASSLVASGTNEQFF.

The rearrangement links TRBV4-2 to TRBJ2-1; 8 positions match TRBD2. CDR3 size: 16 residues. V gave up 3 bases and J gave up 6 bases; unmatched junction bases: 10. Germline-derived CDR1 and CDR2 are LGHNA and YNFKEQ. CDR3 in DNA: TGTGCCAGCAGCCAGCGGGGAGCGGGAGTATCCAATGAGCAGTTCTTC. It specifies CASSQRGAGVSNEQFF.

J is TRBJ2-3 and V is TRBV5-1, with TRBD2 identical over 13 bases. V dropped 4 bases and J dropped 4; count of bases not matched to a gene: 9. The CDR3 has 17 residues. CDR1 SGHRS and CDR2 YFSETQ come from the germline V gene. The CDR3 sequence: CASSPRTSGSSADTQYF. The CDR3 DNA sequence: TGCGCCAGCAGCCCCCGGACTAGCGGGAGCTCCGCAGATACGCAGTATTTT.

This chain joins TRBV10-3 and TRBJ2-2, with D perhaps TRBD2 (5 bases). The germline CDR1 and CDR2 sequences are ENHRY and SYGVKD. This CDR3 is built from 15 residues. Trimming took 6 bases from V and 1 from J, leaving 12 bases between them. CDR3 in amino acids: CAISNRDRNTGELFF. As DNA, the CDR3 is TGTGCCATCAGCAACCGGGATCGGAACACCGGGGAGCTGTTTTTT.

The J gene is TRBJ1-5, the V gene TRBV4-3, with D possibly matching TRBD1 (5 bases). The V and J ends lost 1 base and 3 bases respectively, with 10 bases between them. CDR3 length: 15 amino acids. Germline V gene lookup returns CDR1 LGHNA and CDR2 YSLEER. CDR3 region: CASSQVVGTNQPQHF. For the CDR3, the DNA is TGCGCCAGCAGCCAAGTTGTGGGGACCAATCAGCCCCAGCATTTT.

J is TRBJ2-3 and V is TRBV5-1; TRBD2 agrees at 7 bases. V was pared by 7 bases and J by 3 bases, with 17 bases of the junction left unmatched. Germline-derived CDR1 and CDR2 are SGHRS and YFSETQ. The CDR3 has 17 amino acids. This CDR3 is CASRRGEGVMGTDTQYF. DNA of the CDR3: TGCGCCAGCCGCCGAGGGGAGGGTGTTATGGGAACAGATACGCAGTATTTT.

V gene TRBV5-1 combines with J gene TRBJ1-4; 8 bases are a match to TRBD1. The germline gives CDR1 SGHRS, CDR2 YFSETQ. V lost 4 bases and J lost 3; bases outside the gene matches: 5. CDR3 length: 15 amino acids. Here the CDR3 reads CASSAGQVPNEKLFF. As DNA, the CDR3 is TGCGCCAGCAGCGCGGGACAGGTTCCTAATGAAAAACTGTTTTTT. Complete variable domain (other parts from reference TRBV5-1 and TRBJ1-4): KAGVTQTPRYLIKTRGQQVTLSCSPISGHRSVSWYQQTPGQGLQFLFEYFSETQRNKGNFPGRFSGRQFSNSRSEMNVSTLELGDSALYLCASSAGQVPNEKLFFGSGTQLSVL.